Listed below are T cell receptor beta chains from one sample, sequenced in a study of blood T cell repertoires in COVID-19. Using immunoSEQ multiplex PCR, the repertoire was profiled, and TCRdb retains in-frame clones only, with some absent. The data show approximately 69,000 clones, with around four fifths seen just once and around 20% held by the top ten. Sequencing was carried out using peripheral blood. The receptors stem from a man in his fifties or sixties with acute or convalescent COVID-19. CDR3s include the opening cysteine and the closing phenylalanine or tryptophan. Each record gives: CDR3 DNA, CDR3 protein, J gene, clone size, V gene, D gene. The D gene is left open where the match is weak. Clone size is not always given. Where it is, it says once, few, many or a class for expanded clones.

DNA: TGTGCCAGCAGCCGGGACAGAGGCTGGGCACCCCTCCACTTT
CDR3: CASSRDRGWAPLHF
J: TRBJ1-6
size: -
V: TRBV7-9
D: TRBD1

DNA: TGTGCCAGCAGTGACGGCCAGACTGAAGCTTTCTTT
CDR3: CASSDGQTEAFF
J: TRBJ1-1
size: -
V: TRBV6-4
D: -

DNA: TGTGCCAGCACCGACACTGGTAATCAGCCCCAGCATTTT
CDR3: CASTDTGNQPQHF
J: TRBJ1-5
size: -
V: TRBV7-9
D: -

DNA: TGCGCCAGCAGCCAAGACGTCGGGGGATGGGGAGAGCAGTACTTC
CDR3: CASSQDVGGWGEQYF
J: TRBJ2-7
size: many
V: TRBV4-1
D: -

DNA: TGTGCCAGCAGCTCCGGGACAGGGGTGGAGACCCAGTACTTC
CDR3: CASSSGTGVETQYF
J: TRBJ2-5
size: -
V: TRBV5-6
D: TRBD1

DNA: TGTGCCTGGAGTCAGGGGCAGAGCTATGGCTACACCTTC
CDR3: CAWSQGQSYGYTF
J: TRBJ1-2
size: -
V: TRBV30
D: -

DNA: TGTGCCACCAGTGCGGTTATATCTGGGGAGGCTACGCAGTATTTT
CDR3: CATSAVISGEATQYF
J: TRBJ2-3
size: -
V: TRBV24-1
D: -

DNA: TGCGCCAGCAGCAGCGGGGGGGCAGGGGAGCTGTTTTTT
CDR3: CASSSGGAGELFF
J: TRBJ2-2
size: -
V: TRBV10-1
D: TRBD2

DNA: TGTGCCAGCCGGGACAGCCGCAATCAGCCCCAGCATTTT
CDR3: CASRDSRNQPQHF
J: TRBJ1-5
size: -
V: TRBV6-5
D: TRBD1

DNA: TGTGCCATCACGAACGACGGGGGCTATGGCTACACCTTC
CDR3: CAITNDGGYGYTF
J: TRBJ1-2
size: -
V: TRBV6-5
D: -

DNA: TGTGCCAGCATTCCCCAAGGGGGTTTTCAAGAGACCCAGTACTTC
CDR3: CASIPQGGFQETQYF
J: TRBJ2-5
size: -
V: TRBV6-4
D: -

DNA: TGTGCCAGCTCCCCCCAGGGGGGCACCTACTCTGGGGCCAACGTCCTGACTTTC
CDR3: CASSPQGGTYSGANVLTF
J: TRBJ2-6
size: -
V: TRBV18
D: -

DNA: TGCGCCAGCAGCCAAGTACGGGGGGAAATCGAGACCCAGTACTTC
CDR3: CASSQVRGEIETQYF
J: TRBJ2-5
size: -
V: TRBV4-1
D: TRBD2

DNA: TGTGCCAGCAGACTAACCCGGGACAGTTACACAGATACGCAGTATTTT
CDR3: CASRLTRDSYTDTQYF
J: TRBJ2-3
size: -
V: TRBV3-1/TRBV3-2
D: TRBD1

DNA: TGTGCCAGCAGCTCACTCCGGGGACTAGCGGGGAATTTGAATGAGCAGTTCTTC
CDR3: CASSSLRGLAGNLNEQFF
J: TRBJ2-1
size: -
V: TRBV11-2
D: TRBD2